This passage covers 3 T cell receptor beta chains from one sample sequenced in a study of shared clonotypes between healthy human individuals (dated by TCRdb to the early 2020s). Libraries were constructed by the immunoSEQ multiplex PCR assay. TCRdb provides this immuneACCESS table in a form limited to in-frame rearrangements. Some clones are lacking; in checked studies, under half of them reflect an unresolved V gene, and why the rest are absent is not known. The sample includes over 2 million clones, with 85% to 95% observed a single time. The ten largest clones take up around 0.13% of the sample. Sequenced: naive CD4+ T cells sorted from blood. The cell subset or site label corresponds to: CD45RA+ positively selected. The source of these receptors is a young man in good health.

This sequence joins TRBV19 and TRBJ2-1, with D perhaps given as TRBD1 or TRBD2 (6 bases each). The V end lost 9 bases, the J end lost 6 bases, and 18 bases lay between the germline ends. The CDR3 consists of 14 residues. The germline gives CDR1 LNHDA, CDR2 SQIVND (reference sequence). The DNA for the CDR3 is TGTGCCAGCCCCCCCGGGGGCCCTTTCAATGAGCAGTTCTTC. Residues: CASPPGGPFNEQFF.

V and J are TRBV2 and TRBJ1-2; TRBD1 matches at 7 bases. With V trimmed by 7 bases and J by 4 bases, 9 bases remained unmatched. CDR1 is SNHLY, CDR2 FYNNEI, per germline. The CDR3 consists of 14 residues. The chain's CDR3 is CASNPTGSSYGYTF. The CDR3 DNA reads TGTGCCAGCAACCCGACAGGGTCCTCCTATGGCTACACCTTC.

The rearrangement uses TRBV10-3 and TRBJ2-1, with TRBD1 as a possible D gene (5 bases). Between the trimmed V and J ends, which lost 6 bases and 5 bases, there was a span of 11 bases. The CDR3 contains 13 residues. The germline V gene encodes CDR1 ENHRY and CDR2 SYGVKD. CDR3: CAIRGQEHNEQFF. CDR3 coding DNA: TGTGCCATCAGGGGGCAGGAACACAATGAGCAGTTCTTC.